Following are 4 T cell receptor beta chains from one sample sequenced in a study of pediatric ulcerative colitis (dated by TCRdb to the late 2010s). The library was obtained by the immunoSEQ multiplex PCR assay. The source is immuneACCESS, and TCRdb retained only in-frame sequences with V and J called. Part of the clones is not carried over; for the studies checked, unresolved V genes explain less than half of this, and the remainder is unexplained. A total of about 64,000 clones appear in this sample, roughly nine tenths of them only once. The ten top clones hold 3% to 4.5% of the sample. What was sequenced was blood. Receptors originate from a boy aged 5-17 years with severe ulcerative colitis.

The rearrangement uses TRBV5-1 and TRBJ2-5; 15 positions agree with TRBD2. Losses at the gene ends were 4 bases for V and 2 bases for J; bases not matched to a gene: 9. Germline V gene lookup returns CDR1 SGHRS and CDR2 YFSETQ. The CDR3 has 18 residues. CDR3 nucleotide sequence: TGCGCCAGCAGCCCCGGCGGACTAGCGGGAGGGCGGCAAGAGACCCAGTACTTC. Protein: CASSPGGLAGGRQETQYF.

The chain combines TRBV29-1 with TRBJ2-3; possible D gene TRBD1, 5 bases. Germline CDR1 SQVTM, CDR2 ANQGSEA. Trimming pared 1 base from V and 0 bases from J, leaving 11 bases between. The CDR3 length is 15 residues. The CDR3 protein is CSVEGVPGSTDTQYF. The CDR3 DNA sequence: TGCAGCGTTGAAGGCGTTCCAGGGAGCACAGATACGCAGTATTTT.

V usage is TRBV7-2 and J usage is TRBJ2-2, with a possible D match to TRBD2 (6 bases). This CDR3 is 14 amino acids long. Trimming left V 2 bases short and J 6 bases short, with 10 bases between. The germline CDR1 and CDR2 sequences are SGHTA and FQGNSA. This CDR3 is CASSLIWGAGELFF. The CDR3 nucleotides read TGTGCCAGCAGCTTAATCTGGGGGGCCGGGGAGCTGTTTTTT.

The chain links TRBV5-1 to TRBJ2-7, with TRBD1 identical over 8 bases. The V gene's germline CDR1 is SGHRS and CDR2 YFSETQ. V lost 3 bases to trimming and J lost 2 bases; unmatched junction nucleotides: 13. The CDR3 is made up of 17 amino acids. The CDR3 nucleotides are TGCGCCAGCAGCTGGACAGGGAAGCTTCAAGATACCTACGAGCAGTACTTC. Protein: CASSWTGKLQDTYEQYF.